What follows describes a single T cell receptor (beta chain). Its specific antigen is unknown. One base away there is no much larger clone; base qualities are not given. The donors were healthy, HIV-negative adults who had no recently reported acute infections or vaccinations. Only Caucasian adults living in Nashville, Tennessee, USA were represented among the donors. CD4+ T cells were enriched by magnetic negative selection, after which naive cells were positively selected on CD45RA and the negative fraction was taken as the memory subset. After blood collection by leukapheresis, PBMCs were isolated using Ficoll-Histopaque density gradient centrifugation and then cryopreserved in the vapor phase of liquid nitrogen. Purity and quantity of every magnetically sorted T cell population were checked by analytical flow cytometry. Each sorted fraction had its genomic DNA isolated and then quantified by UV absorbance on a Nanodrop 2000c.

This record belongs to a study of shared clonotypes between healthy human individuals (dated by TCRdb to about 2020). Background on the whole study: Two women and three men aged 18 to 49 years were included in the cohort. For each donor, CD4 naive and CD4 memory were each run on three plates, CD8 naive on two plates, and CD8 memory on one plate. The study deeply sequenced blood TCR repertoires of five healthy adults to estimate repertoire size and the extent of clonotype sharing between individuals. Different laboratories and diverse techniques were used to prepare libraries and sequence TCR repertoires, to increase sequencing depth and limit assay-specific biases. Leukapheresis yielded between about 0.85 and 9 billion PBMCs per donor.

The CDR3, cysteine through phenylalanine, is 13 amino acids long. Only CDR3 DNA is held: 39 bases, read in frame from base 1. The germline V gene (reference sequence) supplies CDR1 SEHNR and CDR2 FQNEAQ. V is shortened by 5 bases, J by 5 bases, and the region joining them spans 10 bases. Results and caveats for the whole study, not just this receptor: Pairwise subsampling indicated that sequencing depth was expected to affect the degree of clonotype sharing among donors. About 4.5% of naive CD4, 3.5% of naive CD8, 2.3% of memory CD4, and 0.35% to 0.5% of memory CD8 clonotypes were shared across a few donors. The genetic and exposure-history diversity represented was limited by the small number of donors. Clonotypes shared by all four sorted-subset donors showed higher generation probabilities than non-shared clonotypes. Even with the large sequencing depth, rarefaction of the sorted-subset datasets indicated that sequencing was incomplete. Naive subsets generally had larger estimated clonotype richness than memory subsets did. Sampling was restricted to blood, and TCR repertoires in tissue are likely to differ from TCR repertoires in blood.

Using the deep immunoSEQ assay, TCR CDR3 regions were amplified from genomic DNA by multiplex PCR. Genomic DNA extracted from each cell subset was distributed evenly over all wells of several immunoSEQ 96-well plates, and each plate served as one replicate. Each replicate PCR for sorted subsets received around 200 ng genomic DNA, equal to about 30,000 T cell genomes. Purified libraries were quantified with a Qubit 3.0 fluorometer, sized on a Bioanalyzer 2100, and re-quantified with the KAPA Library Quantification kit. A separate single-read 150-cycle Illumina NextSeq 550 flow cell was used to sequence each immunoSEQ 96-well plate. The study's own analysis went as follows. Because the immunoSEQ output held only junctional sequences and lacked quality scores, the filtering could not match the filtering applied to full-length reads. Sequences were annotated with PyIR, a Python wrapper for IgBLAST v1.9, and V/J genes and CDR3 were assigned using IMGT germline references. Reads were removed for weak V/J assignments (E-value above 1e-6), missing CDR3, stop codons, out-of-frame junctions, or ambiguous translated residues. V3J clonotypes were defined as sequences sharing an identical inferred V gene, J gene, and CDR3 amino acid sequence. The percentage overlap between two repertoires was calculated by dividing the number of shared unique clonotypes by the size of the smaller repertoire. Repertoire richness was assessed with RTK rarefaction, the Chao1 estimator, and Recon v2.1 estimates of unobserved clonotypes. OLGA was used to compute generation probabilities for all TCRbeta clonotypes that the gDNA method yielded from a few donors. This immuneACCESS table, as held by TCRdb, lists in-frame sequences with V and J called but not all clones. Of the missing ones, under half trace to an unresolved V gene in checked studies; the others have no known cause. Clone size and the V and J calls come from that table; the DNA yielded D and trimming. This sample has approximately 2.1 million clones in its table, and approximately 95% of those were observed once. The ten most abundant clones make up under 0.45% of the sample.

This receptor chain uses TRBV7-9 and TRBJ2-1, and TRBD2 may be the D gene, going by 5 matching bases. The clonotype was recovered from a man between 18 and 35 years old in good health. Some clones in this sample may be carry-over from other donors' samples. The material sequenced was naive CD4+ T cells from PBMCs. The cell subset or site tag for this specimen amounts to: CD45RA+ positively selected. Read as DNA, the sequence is TGTGCCAGCAGCCAGAGGGATAACAATGAGCAGTTCTTC. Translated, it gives CASSQRDNNEQFF.